The rows below give T cell receptor beta chains drawn from one sample of a study of blood T cell repertoires in COVID-19. Clones were sequenced by immunoSEQ multiplex PCR, and TCRdb holds only the in-frame ones, with some missing. The sample carries tens of thousands of clones, around four fifths recorded once. Material: peripheral blood. Every receptor here comes from a woman in her 70s with acute or convalescent COVID-19. Both conserved end residues are part of each CDR3. D genes are given only for firm matches. Where a row states a size, it is once, few, many or the class of an expanded clone; other rows omit it.

-	TRBV7-3	TRBJ2-2	TRBD2	CASSLNPGLEAGGENTGELFF	TGTGCCAGCAGCTTGAATCCGGGACTAGAAGCCGGGGGAGAAAACACCGGGGAGCTGTTTTTT
-	TRBV11-3	TRBJ1-1	TRBD1	CASRVTGGEAFF	TGTGCCAGCAGGGTAACAGGGGGCGAAGCTTTCTTT
-	TRBV6-6	TRBJ2-5	TRBD1	CASSLGQSFQETQYF	TGTGCCAGCAGCTTGGGACAGTCTTTCCAAGAGACCCAGTACTTC
-	TRBV9	TRBJ1-1	-	CASSISGGLGTEAFF	TGTGCCAGCAGCATCAGCGGGGGGCTCGGGACTGAAGCTTTCTTT
-	TRBV2	TRBJ1-1	-	CASKLNTEAFF	TGTGCCAGCAAGCTGAACACTGAAGCTTTCTTT
-	TRBV2	TRBJ2-4	TRBD2	CASTGGENIQYF	TGTGCCAGCACCGGGGGGGAAAACATTCAGTACTTC
-	TRBV6-2/TRBV6-3	TRBJ1-1	-	CASSYNRMNTEAFF	TGTGCCAGCAGTTACAACAGGATGAACACTGAAGCTTTCTTT
few	TRBV30	TRBJ1-5	-	CAWTAGGSNQPQHF	TGTGCCTGGACCGCGGGAGGGTCCAATCAGCCCCAGCATTTT
-	TRBV7-9	TRBJ1-1	-	CASSFEGNTEAFF	TGTGCCAGCAGTTTTGAGGGGAACACTGAAGCTTTCTTT
-	TRBV2	TRBJ1-1	-	CASTGGIRNTEAFF	TGTGCCAGCACGGGAGGGATTAGGAACACTGAAGCTTTCTTT
-	TRBV19	TRBJ1-1	-	CASSITGNTEAFF	TGTGCCAGTAGTATCACAGGGAACACTGAAGCTTTCTTT
medium-sized	TRBV7-3	TRBJ1-1	-	CASSLTSRTEAFF	TGTGCCAGCAGCTTAACTTCTAGGACTGAAGCTTTCTTT
-	TRBV6-5	TRBJ1-5	-	CASAGWPQHF	TGTGCCAGCGCCGGTTGGCCCCAGCATTTT
-	TRBV4-1	TRBJ2-7	TRBD2	CASSQVSGGPTSYEQYF	TGCGCCAGCAGCCAAGTATCGGGGGGGCCCACCTCCTACGAGCAGTACTTC
-	TRBV18	TRBJ2-3	-	CASSPNKGTDTQYF	TGTGCCAGCTCCCCGAACAAAGGCACAGATACGCAGTATTTT
few	TRBV5-4	TRBJ1-2	TRBD1	CASSGRGQGYGYTF	TGTGCCAGCAGCGGACGCGGACAGGGCTATGGCTACACCTTC
few	TRBV15	TRBJ2-3	-	CATSRDKSSTDTQYF	TGTGCCACCAGCAGGGACAAATCTAGCACAGATACGCAGTATTTT
-	TRBV27	TRBJ1-6	-	CASSTLALRADDSPLHF	TGTGCCAGCAGTACCCTGGCGCTCAGGGCCGATGATTCACCCCTCCACTTT
-	TRBV24-1	TRBJ2-3	TRBD2	CATSARELAGGTQYF	TGTGCCACCAGTGCCCGCGAACTAGCGGGAGGGACGCAGTATTTT
-	TRBV5-6	TRBJ2-1	-	CASSETGRGNEQFF	TGTGCCAGCAGCGAGACAGGTCGAGGCAATGAGCAGTTCTTC
few	TRBV18	TRBJ1-1	-	CASSPPGGKNTEAFF	TGTGCCAGCTCACCACCCGGCGGGAAGAACACTGAAGCTTTCTTT
-	TRBV5-1	TRBJ1-1	-	CASTRSATNTEAFF	TGCGCCAGCACCCGCAGTGCGACAAACACTGAAGCTTTCTTT
once	TRBV6-5	TRBJ1-5	-	CASSSINQPQHF	TGTGCCAGCAGTTCCATCAATCAGCCCCAGCATTTT
-	TRBV11-2	TRBJ2-1	-	CASRRLGARYEQFF	TGTGCCAGCAGGAGGCTTGGGGCCCGTTATGAGCAGTTCTTC